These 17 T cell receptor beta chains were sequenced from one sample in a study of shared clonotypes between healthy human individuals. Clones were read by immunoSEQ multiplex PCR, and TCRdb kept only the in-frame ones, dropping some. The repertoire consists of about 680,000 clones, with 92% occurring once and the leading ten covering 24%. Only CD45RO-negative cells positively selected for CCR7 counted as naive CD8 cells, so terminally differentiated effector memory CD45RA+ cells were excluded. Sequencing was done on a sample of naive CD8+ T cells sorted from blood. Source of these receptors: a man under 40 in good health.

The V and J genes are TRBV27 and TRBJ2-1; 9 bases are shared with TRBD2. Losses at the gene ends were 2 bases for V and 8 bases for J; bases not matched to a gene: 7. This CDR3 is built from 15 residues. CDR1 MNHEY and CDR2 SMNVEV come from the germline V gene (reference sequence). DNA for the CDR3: TGTGCCAGCAGTTTAGCGGGAGGGCGGGGGGATGAGCAGTTCTTC. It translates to CASSLAGGRGDEQFF.

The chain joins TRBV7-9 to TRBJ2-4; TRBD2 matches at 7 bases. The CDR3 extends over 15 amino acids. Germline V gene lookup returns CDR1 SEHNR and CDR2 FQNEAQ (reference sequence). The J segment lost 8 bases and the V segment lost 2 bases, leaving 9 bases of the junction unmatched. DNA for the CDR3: TGTGCCAGCAGCTTATGGGCGGGAGAGGTCGACATTCAGTACTTC. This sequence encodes CASSLWAGEVDIQYF.

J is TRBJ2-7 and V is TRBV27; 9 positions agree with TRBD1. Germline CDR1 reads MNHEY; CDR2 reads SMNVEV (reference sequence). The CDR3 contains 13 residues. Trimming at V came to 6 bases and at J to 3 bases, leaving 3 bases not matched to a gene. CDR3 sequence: CASRGQGYYEQYF. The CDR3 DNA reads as TGTGCCAGCAGGGGACAGGGTTACTACGAGCAGTACTTC.

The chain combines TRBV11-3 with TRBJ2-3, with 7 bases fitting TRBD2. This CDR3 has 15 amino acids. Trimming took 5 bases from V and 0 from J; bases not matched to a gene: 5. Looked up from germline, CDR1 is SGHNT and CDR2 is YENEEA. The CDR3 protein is CASSHGGTSTDTQYF. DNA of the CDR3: TGTGCCAGCAGCCACGGGGGGACCAGCACAGATACGCAGTATTTT. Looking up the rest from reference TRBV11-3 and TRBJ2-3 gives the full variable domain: EAGVVQSPRYKIIEKKQPVAFWCNPISGHNTLYWYLQNLGQGPELLIRYENEEAVDDSQLPKDRFSAERLKGVDSTLKIQPAELGDSAVYLCASSHGGTSTDTQYFGPGTRLTVL.

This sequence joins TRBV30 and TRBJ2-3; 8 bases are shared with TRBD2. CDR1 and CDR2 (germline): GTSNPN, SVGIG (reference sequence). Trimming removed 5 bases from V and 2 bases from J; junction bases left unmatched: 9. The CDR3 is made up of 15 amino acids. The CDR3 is CAWGAGEAHTDTQYF. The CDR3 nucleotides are TGTGCCTGGGGAGCGGGGGAGGCCCACACAGATACGCAGTATTTT. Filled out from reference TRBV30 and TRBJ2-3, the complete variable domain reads SQTIHQWPATLVQPVGSPLSLECTVEGTSNPNLYWYRQAAGRGLQLLFYSVGIGQISSEVPQNLSASRPQDRQFILSSKKLLLSDSGFYLCAWGAGEAHTDTQYFGPGTRLTVL.

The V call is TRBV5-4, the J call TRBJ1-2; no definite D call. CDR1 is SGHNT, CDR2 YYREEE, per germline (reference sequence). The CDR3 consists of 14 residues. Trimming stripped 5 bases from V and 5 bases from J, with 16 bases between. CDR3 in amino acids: CASSSTGPEYGYTF. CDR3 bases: TGTGCCAGCAGTTCAACCGGCCCAGAGTATGGCTACACCTTC.

In DNA, the CDR3 is TGTGCCAGCAGCTCCGGGACACGAGGATCTCATCAGCCCCAGCATTTT. Translated: CASSSGTRGSHQPQHF. J is TRBJ1-5 and V is TRBV5-7, with D possibly matching TRBD1 (6 bases). TRBV5-7 is annotated as an ORF whose role is uncertain. This CDR3 has 16 residues. Trimming cost V 3 bases and J 5 bases, with 18 bases left between them.

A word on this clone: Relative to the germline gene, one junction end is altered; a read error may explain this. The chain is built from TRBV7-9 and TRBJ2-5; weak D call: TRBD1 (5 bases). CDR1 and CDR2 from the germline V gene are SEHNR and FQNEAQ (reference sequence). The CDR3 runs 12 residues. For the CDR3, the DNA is TGTGCCAGCAGCTTAGGGACATCAACTGAGAACTTC. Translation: CASSLGTSTENF.

The CDR3 coding sequence is TGTGCCTGGAGTCGTTCGGGAGGGATGGCAGATACGCAGTATTTT. It specifies CAWSRSGGMADTQYF. This sequence joins TRBV30 and TRBJ2-3; TRBD2 agrees at 8 bases. Unmatched junction bases numbered 8, after V lost 2 bases and J lost 4 bases. CDR3 size: 15 residues. Germline-derived CDR1 and CDR2 are GTSNPN and SVGIG (reference sequence). Filled out from reference TRBV30 and TRBJ2-3, the complete variable domain reads SQTIHQWPATLVQPVGSPLSLECTVEGTSNPNLYWYRQAAGRGLQLLFYSVGIGQISSEVPQNLSASRPQDRQFILSSKKLLLSDSGFYLCAWSRSGGMADTQYFGPGTRLTVL.

The DNA of the CDR3 is TGCGCCAGCAGCCCAGGGAAAGGGATGGTCGAGCAGTACTTC. Residues: CASSPGKGMVEQYF. The chain uses TRBV4-3 and TRBJ2-7, with a weak D call TRBD1 (5 bases). The ends were cut back, 4 bases at V and 6 bases at J, with 16 bases in the middle. CDR1 is LGHNA, CDR2 YSLEER, per germline. This CDR3 has 14 amino acids.

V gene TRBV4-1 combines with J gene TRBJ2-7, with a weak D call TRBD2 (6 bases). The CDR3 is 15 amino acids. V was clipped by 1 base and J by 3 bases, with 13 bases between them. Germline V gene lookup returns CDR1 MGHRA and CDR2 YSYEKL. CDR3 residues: CASSQGPGLHYEQYF. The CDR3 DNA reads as TGCGCCAGCAGCCAAGGTCCGGGACTCCACTACGAGCAGTACTTC.

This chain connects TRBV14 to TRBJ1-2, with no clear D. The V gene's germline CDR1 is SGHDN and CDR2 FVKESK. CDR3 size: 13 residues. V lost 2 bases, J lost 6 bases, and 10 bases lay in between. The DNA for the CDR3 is TGTGCCAGCAGCCAATTACAAAAGGATGGCTACACCTTC. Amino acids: CASSQLQKDGYTF.

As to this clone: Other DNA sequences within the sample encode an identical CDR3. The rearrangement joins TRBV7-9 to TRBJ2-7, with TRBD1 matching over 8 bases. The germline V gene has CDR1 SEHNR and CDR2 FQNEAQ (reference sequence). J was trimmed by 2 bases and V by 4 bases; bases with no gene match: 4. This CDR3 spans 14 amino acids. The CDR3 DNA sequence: TGTGCCAGCAGCTCCGGACAGGGTCCCTACGAGCAGTACTTC. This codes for CASSSGQGPYEQYF.

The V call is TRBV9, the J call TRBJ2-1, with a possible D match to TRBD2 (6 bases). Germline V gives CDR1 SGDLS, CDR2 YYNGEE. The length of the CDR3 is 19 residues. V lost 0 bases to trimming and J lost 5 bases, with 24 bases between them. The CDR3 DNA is TGTGCCAGCAGCGTAGAGGGAGGACGGTGGGGCTACCACAACAATGAGCAGTTCTTC. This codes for CASSVEGGRWGYHNNEQFF.

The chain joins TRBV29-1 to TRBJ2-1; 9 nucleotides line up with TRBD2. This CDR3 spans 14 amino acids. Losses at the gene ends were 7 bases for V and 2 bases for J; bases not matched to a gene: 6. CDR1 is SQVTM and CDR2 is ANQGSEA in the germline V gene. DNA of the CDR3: TGCAGCGCCCATCTAGCGGGGACCTACAATGAGCAGTTCTTC. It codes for CSAHLAGTYNEQFF.

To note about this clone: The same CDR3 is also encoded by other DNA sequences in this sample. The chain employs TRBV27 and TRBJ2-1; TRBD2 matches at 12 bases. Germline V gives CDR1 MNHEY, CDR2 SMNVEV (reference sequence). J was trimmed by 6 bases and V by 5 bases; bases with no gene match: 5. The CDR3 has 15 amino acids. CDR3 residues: CASSPTSGRGNEQFF. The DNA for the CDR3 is TGTGCCAGCAGTCCGACTAGCGGGAGAGGCAATGAGCAGTTCTTC.

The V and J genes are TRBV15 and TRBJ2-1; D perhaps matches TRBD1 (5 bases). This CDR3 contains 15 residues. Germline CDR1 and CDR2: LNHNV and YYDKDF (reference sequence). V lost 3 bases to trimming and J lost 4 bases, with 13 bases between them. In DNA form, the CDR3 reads TGTGCCACCAGCAGGGCGGCGACAGTTTACAATGAGCAGTTCTTC. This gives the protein CATSRAATVYNEQFF.